The 13 T cell receptor beta chains listed next were all sequenced from one sample in a study of regulatory T cells. These receptors have no known antigen. Primers: 52 TRBV forward and 13 TRBJ reverse. Generated by immunoSEQ multiplex PCR, the TCRdb table keeps only in-frame clones and is missing some. This table has around 29,000 clones, nearly 95% appearing once. General study findings and limits: Hydrophobic residues at CDR3 positions 6 and 7 were enriched in conventional CD4+ T cells of CD3G-deficient patients.

What was sequenced was conventional CD4+ T cells sorted from blood. These receptors all come from a child aged 2-15 years with CD3G deficiency.

This chain uses TRBV28 with TRBJ1-1; a weak D match, TRBD1 (6 bases). Germline V gene sequence: CDR1 MDHEN, CDR2 SYDVKM. Trimming shortened V by 2 bases and J by 0 bases, and 10 bases separated the two germline ends. The CDR3 runs to 15 residues. The CDR3 sequence is CASSLTGWVNTEAFF. CDR3 nucleotide sequence: TGTGCCAGCAGTTTAACAGGGTGGGTGAACACTGAAGCTTTCTTT. Drawing the rest from reference TRBV28 and TRBJ1-1, the complete variable domain is DVKVTQSSRYLVKRTGEKVFLECVQDMDHENMFWYRQDPGLGLRLIYFSYDVKMKEKGDIPEGYSVSREKKERFSLILESASTNQTSMYLCASSLTGWVNTEAFFGQGTRLTVV.

This clone was seen only a few times. This chain uses TRBV28 with TRBJ2-7, with 8 bases aligning to TRBD2. Germline assignment: CDR1 MDHEN and CDR2 SYDVKM. The CDR3 contains 13 residues. Germline trimming cut 6 bases from V and 6 bases from J; bases unmatched to any gene: 7. The CDR3 region is CASSTGTSAEQYF. In DNA, the CDR3 is TGTGCCAGCAGCACCGGGACTAGTGCCGAGCAGTACTTC.

The chain carries TRBV5-6 and TRBJ2-5, with 10 positions matching TRBD1. The J call may be wrong; the DNA end is better matched by TRBJ2-7. The CDR3 length is 13 residues. Germline V lookup: CDR1 SGHDT, CDR2 YYEEEE. In DNA form, the CDR3 reads TGTGCCAGCAGCTTGGGACAGGGGGCCGAGCAGTACTTC. Amino acids: CASSLGQGAEQYF.

This chain joins TRBV7-2 and TRBJ2-3; no clear D. This CDR3 is built from 13 residues. Between the trimmed V and J ends, which lost 2 bases and 9 bases, there was a span of 12 bases. Germline lookup yields CDR1 SGHTA and CDR2 FQGNSA. CDR3 sequence reads: CASSLSDEQTQYF. The CDR3 DNA reads as TGTGCCAGCAGCTTATCCGACGAACAGACGCAGTATTTT.

This chain links TRBV6-6 with TRBJ2-3; no reliable D call. The CDR3 is 12 residues long. The ends were cut back, 10 bases at V and 2 bases at J, with 10 bases in the middle. CDR1 is MNHNY, CDR2 SVGAGI, per germline (reference sequence). The CDR3 here is CATAETTDTQYF. The CDR3 nucleotides read TGTGCCACGGCTGAGACCACAGATACGCAGTATTTT.

This clone is a singleton in its sample. The gene calls are TRBV5-4 and TRBJ2-1; 7 nucleotides agree with TRBD2. The length of the CDR3 is 15 residues. V gave up 4 bases and J gave up 0 bases; unmatched junction bases: 4. Germline CDR1 SGHNT, CDR2 YYREEE (reference sequence). This CDR3 is CASSPRESSYNEQFF. DNA of the CDR3: TGTGCCAGCAGCCCGCGGGAGAGCTCCTACAATGAGCAGTTCTTC.

The V call is TRBV28, the J call TRBJ1-1; D uncertain. There are 14 residues in the CDR3. Germline assignment: CDR1 MDHEN and CDR2 SYDVKM. V was pared by 3 bases and J by 5 bases, with 13 bases between. The CDR3 region is CASSFPGSRTEAFF. The CDR3 DNA reads as TGTGCCAGCAGTTTCCCCGGGAGTAGGACTGAAGCTTTCTTT.

This clone was found once. The V and J genes are TRBV28 and TRBJ2-7, with D perhaps matching TRBD1 or TRBD2 (5 bases each). The CDR3 totals 15 residues. In germline, CDR1 is MDHEN, CDR2 SYDVKM. V lost 5 bases to trimming and J lost 0 bases, with 14 bases between them. CDR3 amino acids: CASSAPGRSSYEQYF. CDR3 DNA sequence: TGTGCCAGCAGTGCTCCGGGACGGAGCTCCTACGAGCAGTACTTC.

The J gene is TRBJ2-1, the V gene TRBV5-1; TRBD2 matches 7 bases. The ends lost 5 bases at V and 8 bases at J; junction bases unmatched: 13. This CDR3 has 15 residues. The V gene's germline CDR1 is SGHRS and CDR2 YFSETQ. The CDR3 region is CASSRRAGVGDEQFF. In nucleotides, the CDR3 is TGCGCCAGCAGTAGGCGGGCGGGAGTCGGGGATGAGCAGTTCTTC.

The J gene is TRBJ2-3, the V gene TRBV6-1; D gene uncertain. The CDR3 spans 12 residues. The V gene's germline CDR1 is MNHNS and CDR2 SASEGT. V gave up 2 bases and J gave up 9 bases, with 9 bases separating them. CDR3 amino acids: CASSEFYRTQYF. The CDR3 DNA reads TGTGCCAGCAGTGAATTTTACAGAACGCAGTATTTT.

The V gene is TRBV5-1, the J gene TRBJ2-5; no firm D call. Per the germline V gene, CDR1 is SGHRS and CDR2 is YFSETQ. V was cut by 2 bases and J by 2 bases, with 7 bases left in between. This CDR3 has 13 amino acids. The CDR3, as DNA: TGCGCCAGCAGCTTTAACTTACAAGAGACCCAGTACTTC. It is translated as CASSFNLQETQYF.

The genes are TRBV6-1 and TRBJ1-2, with D unclear. Germline CDR1 reads MNHNS; CDR2 reads SASEGT. Trimming stripped 2 bases from V and 4 bases from J, with 8 bases between. The CDR3 is 13 residues long. CDR3 DNA sequence: TGTGCCAGCAGTGAAAACACTTTCTATGGCTACACCTTC. Translation: CASSENTFYGYTF.

The chain is built from TRBV5-1 and TRBJ1-1, with 7 bases lining up with TRBD1. The V gene end was trimmed by 2 bases and the J gene end by 7 bases; junction bases not matched to a gene: 5. The CDR3 runs to 13 residues. Germline lookup yields CDR1 SGHRS and CDR2 YFSETQ. CDR3 in amino acids: CASSLQGRGEAFF. In DNA, the CDR3 is TGCGCCAGCAGCTTACAGGGGCGGGGTGAAGCTTTCTTT.